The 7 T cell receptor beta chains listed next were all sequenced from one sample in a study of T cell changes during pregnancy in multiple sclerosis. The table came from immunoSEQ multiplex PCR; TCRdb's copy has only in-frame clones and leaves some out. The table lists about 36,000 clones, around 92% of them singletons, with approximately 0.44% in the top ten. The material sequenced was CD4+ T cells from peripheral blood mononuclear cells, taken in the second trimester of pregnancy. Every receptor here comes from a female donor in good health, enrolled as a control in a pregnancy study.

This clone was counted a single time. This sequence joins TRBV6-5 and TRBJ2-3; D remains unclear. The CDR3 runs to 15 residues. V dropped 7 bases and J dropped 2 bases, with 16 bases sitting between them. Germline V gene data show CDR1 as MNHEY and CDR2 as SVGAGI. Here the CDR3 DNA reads TGTGCCAGCACCAGGTTCCCCATGACCACAGATACGCAGTATTTT. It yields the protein CASTRFPMTTDTQYF.

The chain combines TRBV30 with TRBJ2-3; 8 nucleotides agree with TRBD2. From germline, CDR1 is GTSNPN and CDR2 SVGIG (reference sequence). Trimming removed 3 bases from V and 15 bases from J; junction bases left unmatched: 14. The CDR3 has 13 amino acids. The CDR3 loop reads CAWSRDEAGGLYF. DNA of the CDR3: TGTGCCTGGAGCCGGGATGAGGCGGGGGGCCTATATTTT.

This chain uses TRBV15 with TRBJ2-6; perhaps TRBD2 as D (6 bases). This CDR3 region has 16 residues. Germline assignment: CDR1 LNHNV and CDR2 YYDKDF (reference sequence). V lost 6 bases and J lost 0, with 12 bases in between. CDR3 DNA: TGTGCCACCAGAGGGACTCCACCCTCTGGGGCCAACGTCCTGACTTTC. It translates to CATRGTPPSGANVLTF.

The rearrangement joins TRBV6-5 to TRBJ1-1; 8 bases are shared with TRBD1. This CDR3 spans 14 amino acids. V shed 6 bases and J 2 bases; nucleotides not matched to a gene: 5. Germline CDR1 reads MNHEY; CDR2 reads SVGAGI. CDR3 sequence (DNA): TGTGCCAGCAGCGGGACAGGTCGTAACACTGAAGCTTTCTTT. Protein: CASSGTGRNTEAFF.

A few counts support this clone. CDR3 amino acids: CASSFPGQENYGYTF. As DNA, the CDR3 is TGTGCCAGCAGCTTTCCGGGACAGGAGAACTATGGCTACACCTTC. The chain uses TRBV7-8 and TRBJ1-2, with 8 bases that match TRBD1. J lost 2 bases, V lost 3 bases, and 5 bases had no gene match. Germline CDR1 reads SGHVS; CDR2 reads FQNEAQ. The CDR3 length is 15 residues.

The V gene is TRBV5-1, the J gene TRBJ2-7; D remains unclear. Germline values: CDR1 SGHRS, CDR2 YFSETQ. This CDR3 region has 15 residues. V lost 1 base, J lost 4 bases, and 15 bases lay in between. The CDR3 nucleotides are TGCGCCAGCAGCTTGCAACCCTCGCGGTTGTACGAGCAGTACTTC. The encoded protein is CASSLQPSRLYEQYF.

As DNA, the CDR3 is TGTGCCAGCAGCCGGGACAGGGGGTTCGATTCACCCCTCCACTTT. Translation: CASSRDRGFDSPLHF. This chain links TRBV5-5 with TRBJ1-6; 11 nucleotides agree with TRBD1. The V gene end was trimmed by 4 bases and the J gene end by 8 bases; junction bases not matched to a gene: 5. CDR3 length: 15 amino acids. Germline V gene data show CDR1 as SGHKS and CDR2 as YYEKEE (reference sequence).